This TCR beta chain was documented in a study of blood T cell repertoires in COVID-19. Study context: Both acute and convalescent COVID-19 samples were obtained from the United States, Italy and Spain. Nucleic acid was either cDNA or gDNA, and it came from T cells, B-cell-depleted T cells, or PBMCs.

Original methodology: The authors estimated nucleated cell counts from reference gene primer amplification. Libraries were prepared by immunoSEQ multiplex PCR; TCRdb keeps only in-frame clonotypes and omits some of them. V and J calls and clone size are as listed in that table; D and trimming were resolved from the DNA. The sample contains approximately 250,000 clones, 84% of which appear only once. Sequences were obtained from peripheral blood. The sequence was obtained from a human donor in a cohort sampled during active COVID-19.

The CDR3 DNA reads as TGTGCCACCAGTGATTTGGTAGCTAGCGGGGGGGCAGGAGCAGATACGCAGTATTTT. Translated, it gives CATSDLVASGGAGADTQYF. This rearrangement joins TRBV24-1 to TRBJ2-3; 12 bases match TRBD2. With 0 bases clipped from V and 4 bases from J, the junction kept 10 bases outside the gene matches. The CDR3 extends over 19 amino acids. Germline CDR1 KGHDR, CDR2 SFDVKD.